The rows below give T cell receptor beta chains drawn from one sample of a study of T cell clusters in autoimmune cytopenias. TCRdb derives one entry per CDR3 protein from the multiplex PCR reads, leaving out DNA. The sample shows under 3,500 distinct CDR3 sequences, and roughly 25% sits with its ten largest clones. Sequencing was performed on peripheral blood. These receptors all stem from a human donor with an autoimmune cytopenia or autoimmune hepatitis (not recorded which). The CDR3 runs from the conserved cysteine through the conserved F or W. A clone size is listed for some rows: how often the clone was seen (once, few, many), or a class if it is expanded.

j_call,clone_size,v_call,cdr3_aa
TRBJ2-2,medium-sized,TRBV18,CASSSGTGELFF
TRBJ2-7,medium-sized,TRBV6-2/TRBV6-3,CASSYRGELYEQYF
TRBJ1-1,medium-sized,TRBV6-1,CASRNQQGTEAFF
TRBJ2-7,medium-sized,TRBV12-3/TRBV12-4,CASSSHLGTATGWNEQYF
TRBJ1-4,.,TRBV6-1,CATLSGGGEDEKLFF
TRBJ1-2,medium-sized,TRBV30,CAWSTDGNYGYTF
TRBJ2-5,medium-sized,TRBV13,CASSLGVEQETQYF
TRBJ1-4,medium-sized,TRBV30,CAWSVGSGVGEKLFF
TRBJ2-7,.,TRBV4-2,CASSQGGTGGYSYEQYF
TRBJ1-6,medium-sized,TRBV6-1,CASSRGVSHSPLHF
TRBJ1-1,.,TRBV20-1,CSARDQARDTEALF
TRBJ2-1,medium-sized,TRBV7-6,CASSRAGSSYNEQFF
TRBJ1-5,medium-sized,TRBV19,CATGGLNQPQHF
TRBJ2-6,medium-sized,TRBV6-6,CASRPSGRGLDSGANVLTF
TRBJ1-1,medium-sized,TRBV30,CAWSFSPGQRYTEAFF
TRBJ1-2,medium-sized,TRBV5-4,CASSLAGNYGYTF
TRBJ2-5,medium-sized,TRBV5-6,CASRPTGTVGETQYF
TRBJ1-6,.,TRBV5-1,CASSEKPGTGPSPLHF
TRBJ2-2,medium-sized,TRBV6-2/TRBV6-3,CASSYWTGYRTGELFF
TRBJ2-2,.,TRBV5-1,CASSLIGANTGELFF
TRBJ1-4,medium-sized,TRBV6-1,CASTGRVNEKLFF
TRBJ1-1,medium-sized,TRBV5-6,CASSSDSNTEAFF
TRBJ2-7,.,TRBV5-3,CARSASKVMYEQYF
TRBJ1-4,.,TRBV27,CASSQLKLFGARGEKLFF
TRBJ2-5,medium-sized,TRBV20-1,CSARSGAGRETQYF
TRBJ2-5,medium-sized,TRBV18,CASSRTSGEQETQYF
TRBJ2-7,medium-sized,TRBV5-1,CASSLAEGQISYEQYF
TRBJ1-1,.,TRBV28,CASSFQGRTAFF
TRBJ2-7,medium-sized,TRBV7-2,CASSKGLVPYEQYF
TRBJ2-3,.,TRBV6-4,CASAPEFTDTQYF
TRBJ1-1,.,TRBV6-6,CASAFKDTEAFF
TRBJ1-4,large,TRBV29-1,CSGGGLTGSGEKLFF
TRBJ2-3,.,TRBV9,CASSVVVGPTDTQYF
TRBJ1-2,.,TRBV11-2,CASSLGRAWDYGYTF
TRBJ1-6,medium-sized,TRBV6-5,CASTKGRHNSPLHF
TRBJ2-5,medium-sized,TRBV15,CATRGGGDQETQYF
TRBJ2-5,medium-sized,TRBV6-2/TRBV6-3,CASSPIGVQETQYF
TRBJ1-4,medium-sized,TRBV19,CASRNPRGSTNEKLFF
TRBJ2-7,medium-sized,TRBV19,CASSIGFGRSWNEQYF
TRBJ1-4,.,TRBV4-1,CASSHLKSTRTNEKLFF
TRBJ2-1,.,TRBV7-9,CASSPLGEQFF
TRBJ1-6,medium-sized,TRBV7-2,CASSSPGVNSPLHF
TRBJ2-3,medium-sized,TRBV6-1,CASRPGHRTDTQYF
TRBJ2-5,.,TRBV5-1,CASSLGQGFQETQYF
TRBJ1-6,.,TRBV4-2,CASSQGGINSPLHF
TRBJ1-1,medium-sized,TRBV6-5,CASSYSNREAFF
TRBJ2-3,medium-sized,TRBV10-3,CAISTSGGASTDTQYF
TRBJ1-5,medium-sized,TRBV27,CASSPQGPEQPQHF
TRBJ1-1,medium-sized,TRBV5-1,CASSLTPGVTEAFF
TRBJ2-3,medium-sized,TRBV14,CASSQTSGVTDTQYF
TRBJ2-3,medium-sized,TRBV7-9,CASSPRIPDTQYF
TRBJ1-2,medium-sized,TRBV6-5,CASSYSGQGDYGYTF
TRBJ2-3,medium-sized,TRBV7-6,CASSNGQATDTQYF